The TCR beta chain under discussion was sequenced for a study of glioma-infiltrating T cells after dendritic cell vaccination. The method was immunoSEQ multiplex PCR; TCRdb's version includes in-frame clones alone and lacks a portion of them. The sample carries roughly 100,000 clones, roughly 90% recorded once. V trimming: 3 bases; J trimming: 4 bases; junction bases outside the gene matches: 6. The CDR3 covers 17 residues. Germline loops: CDR1 SGHRS, CDR2 YFSETQ. As for time point: after dendritic cell vaccination, including at tumor progression/relapse. Isocitrate dehydrogenase mutation was absent in all glioblastoma patients. Before vaccination, two weeks after the third vaccination, and at progression, PBMC were collected.

This clonotype was sampled from a human donor with glioblastoma. The specimen was blood, collected after dendritic cell vaccination. The chain has TRBV5-1 and TRBJ2-5, with 16 bases lining up with TRBD2. The CDR3 is CASSYPGLAGGRETQYF. CDR3 in DNA: TGCGCCAGCAGCTACCCGGGACTAGCGGGGGGGCGAGAGACCCAGTACTTC.